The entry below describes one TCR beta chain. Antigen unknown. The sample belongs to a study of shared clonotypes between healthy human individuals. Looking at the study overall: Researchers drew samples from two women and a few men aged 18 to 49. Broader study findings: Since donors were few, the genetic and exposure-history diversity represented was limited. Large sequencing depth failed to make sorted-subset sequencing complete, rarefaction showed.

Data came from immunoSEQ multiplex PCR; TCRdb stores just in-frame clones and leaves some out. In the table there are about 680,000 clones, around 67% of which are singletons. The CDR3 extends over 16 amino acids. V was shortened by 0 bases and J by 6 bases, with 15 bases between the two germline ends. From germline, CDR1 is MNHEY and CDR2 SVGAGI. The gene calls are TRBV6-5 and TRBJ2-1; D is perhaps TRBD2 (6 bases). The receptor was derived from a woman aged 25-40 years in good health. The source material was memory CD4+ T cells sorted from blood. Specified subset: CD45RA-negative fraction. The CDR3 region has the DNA TGTGCCAGCAGTTACTCCGGCGGGGCAACGGGCAATGAGCAGTTCTTC. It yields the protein CASSYSGGATGNEQFF.